This T cell receptor beta chain was obtained from a study of spatial heterogeneity in lung cancer. Whole-study findings and limits: Ubiquitous expanded tumor TCRs were observed in blood more at resection than follow-up.

This clonotype appeared a few times. Its cognate antigen is unknown. Via MiXCR, TCRdb re-called the 5' RACE reads, giving one row per CDR3 protein. This sample has about 39,000 distinct CDR3 sequences, with around 5.8% found just once. Time point of the sample: sample taken at primary tumor resection. Whole RNA obtained from tumor, nontumor lung or frozen PBMC underwent sequencing without sorting. The donor group consisted of approximately 77 patients who had untreated, early-stage non-small cell lung cancer. Germline CDR1 and CDR2: SEHNR and FQNEAQ (reference sequence). Trimming cost V 5 bases and J 1 base; bases outside gene matches: 9. This CDR3 is built from 17 residues.

The sequencing used PBMCs, collected at surgery. The chain carries TRBV7-9 and TRBJ2-4; TRBD2 agrees at 9 bases. The receptor comes from a male donor with early-stage non-small cell lung cancer. CDR3 in DNA: TGTGCCAGCAGCACTCCCGCGGGGGGGCGGGCCAAAAACATTCAGTACTTC. Translation gives CASSTPAGGRAKNIQYF.